A selection of T cell receptor beta chains follows, all from one sample in a study of tumor and adjacent non-tumor tissue in lung cancer. TCRdb used MiXCR to reprocess the multiplex PCR reads, holding one entry per CDR3 protein. The sample lists 40,000 to 45,000 distinct CDR3 sequences; approximately 60% were seen once. Sequencing used distant non-tumor lung tissue. The receptors stem from a woman aged 40 to 55 with non-small cell lung cancer. Each CDR3 is given with its conserved first and last residue. The D gene is left open where the match is weak. Size tells how often a clone was seen (once, few, many) or the class of an expanded clone, and some rows leave it out.

>TRBJ2-3|-|-|TRBV5-4
CASSPWPSTGTQYF
TGTGCCAGCAGCCCTTGGCCAAGCACAGGTACGCAGTATTTT
>TRBJ2-7|many|TRBD2|TRBV6-6
CASGETSGRAGYEQYF
TGTGCCAGCGGGGAGACTAGCGGGAGGGCCGGGTACGAGCAGTACTTC
>TRBJ1-6|-|-|TRBV20-1
CSAKFRGWSYNSPHHF
TGCAGTGCTAAATTCAGGGGTTGGTCCTATAATTCACCCCACCACTTT
>TRBJ1-1|-|-|TRBV6-1
CASNKQGRGTDAFF
TGTGCCAGTAATAAACAGGGAAGAGGAACTGATGCTTTCTTT
>TRBJ2-2|-|-|TRBV1
CTSSPGRPAGTGELFF
TGCACCAGCAGCCCAGGACGTCCAGCGGGAACCGGGGAGCTGTTTTTT
>TRBJ2-3|-|-|TRBV11-2
CVSSPLSAAGTKYF
TGTGTCAGCAGCCCTCTAAGCGCGGCAGGTACGAAGTATTTT
>TRBJ2-5|few|TRBD2|TRBV20-1
CRAGTTSETQYF
TGCAGAGCCGGGACTACCTCAGAGACCCAGTACTTC
>TRBJ2-3|-|-|TRBV10-3
CAISDDPEEPTDMLYF
TGTGCCATCAGTGATGACCCCGAAGAGCCCACAGATATGCTGTATTTT
>TRBJ2-1|many|-|TRBV6-2/TRBV6-3
CASSLGGADNEQFF
TGTGCCAGCAGTTTAGGGGGGGCAGACAATGAGCAGTTCTTC
>TRBJ2-1|once|-|TRBV4-1
CASSSLTNNEQFF
TGCGCCAGCAGCTCCCTGACTAACAATGAGCAGTTCTTC
>TRBJ2-3|-|-|TRBV5-1
CASGPRRVPVTQYF
TGCGCCAGCGGCCCCCGCAGGGTCCCAGTTACGCAATATTTT
>TRBJ1-3|-|-|TRBV20-1
CSAPDWEGDMHTIYF
TGCAGTGCCCCGGACTGGGAAGGGGATATGCACACCATATATTTT
>TRBJ2-1|-|TRBD2|TRBV6-5
CASTSAGGTVREQFF
TGTGCCAGTACCTCCGCGGGGGGGACAGTGCGTGAGCAGTTCTTC
>TRBJ1-1|-|-|TRBV6-5
CAGSSLGRDTEVFF
TGTGCCGGCAGCAGCCTGGGACGGGATACTGAAGTTTTCTTT
>TRBJ1-4|-|-|TRBV28
CASSFMAGGNEKLFF
TGTGCCAGCAGTTTTATGGCCGGGGGTAATGAAAAACTGTTTTTT
>TRBJ2-1|many|TRBD1|TRBV29-1
CSVAETGLYNEQFF
TGCAGCGTTGCCGAGACAGGGCTATACAATGAGCAGTTCTTC
>TRBJ2-1|-|TRBD2|TRBV11-2
CASNPSLTSVHEQFF
TGTGCCAGCAACCCATCTTTGACTAGCGTTCATGAGCAGTTCTTT
>TRBJ2-1|-|TRBD2|TRBV29-1
CSVGWEAGGLVGNEQFF
TGCAGCGTGGGATGGGAAGCGGGGGGGCTCGTCGGCAATGAGCAGTTCTTC
>TRBJ2-7|-|TRBD1|TRBV5-5
CASKPGTDPYELYF
TGTGCCAGCAAGCCCGGGACAGATCCCTACGAGCTGTACTTC
>TRBJ1-5|many|-|TRBV7-9
CASSLSGPQHF
TGTGCCAGCAGCTTAAGTGGGCCCCAGCATTTT
>TRBJ2-7|many|TRBD2|TRBV6-2/TRBV6-3
CASNGGPKTSGAGRYEQYF
TGTGCCAGCAACGGGGGGCCAAAGACTAGCGGAGCCGGGAGGTACGAGCAGTACTTC
>TRBJ1-2|-|-|TRBV5-6
CAISFTPGTHGHTF
TGTGCCATCAGCTTCACCCCCGGGACACATGGCCACACCTTC
>TRBJ1-5|-|-|TRBV29-1
CSVVTQNLPQHF
TGCAGCGTTGTAACACAAAATCTGCCCCAGCATTTT
>TRBJ2-3|few|-|TRBV11-2
CASTLLSAAGTQYF
TGTGCCAGCACCCTTCTAAGCGCGGCAGGTACGCAGTATTTT
>TRBJ2-3|many|TRBD2|TRBV29-1
CSVETVRERASTDTQYF
TGCAGCGTTGAAACCGTGCGGGAGCGCGCTAGCACAGATACGCAGTATTTT
>TRBJ2-2|few|-|TRBV7-9
CASIYRSQGGELFF
TGTGCCAGCATCTACAGGTCACAGGGCGGGGAGCTGTTTTTT
>TRBJ1-2|few|TRBD1|TRBV7-9
CASGQSGQPLDGYTF
TGTGCCAGCGGACAATCGGGACAGCCTTTGGATGGCTACACCTTC
>TRBJ2-5|many|TRBD2|TRBV29-1
CSVLAGARETQYF
TGCAGCGTTCTAGCGGGAGCGCGGGAGACCCAGTACTTC
>TRBJ2-5|-|TRBD2|TRBV29-1
CSVDCGRETQYF
TGCAGCGTTGACTGCGGGAGGGAGACCCAATACTTC
>TRBJ2-5|once|-|TRBV5-1
CARSTPGTAQETHYF
TGCGCCAGAAGTACTCCCGGGACTGCCCAAGAGACCCATTACTTC
>TRBJ2-7|many|-|TRBV13
CASSLDGGSYEQYF
TGTGCCAGCAGCTTAGACGGTGGATCCTACGAGCAGTACTTC
>TRBJ1-5|-|-|TRBV7-8
CASTLAGGTDTQHF
TGTGCCAGCACACTAGCGGGAGGTACAGATACGCAGCATTTT
>TRBJ1-5|many|-|TRBV7-8
CASSLRYSNQPQHF
TGTGCCAGCAGCTTACGATATAGCAATCAGCCCCAGCATTTT
>TRBJ2-7|many|TRBD1|TRBV12-3/TRBV12-4
CASRKQGVYEQYF
TGTGCCAGCAGAAAACAGGGGGTCTACGAGCAGTACTTC
>TRBJ2-1|-|-|TRBV4-1
CASSRPSVRANEQFF
TGCGCCAGCAGCCGCCCCAGCGTGAGGGCCAATGAGCAGTTCTTC
>TRBJ2-4|few|-|TRBV11-2
CASSPMGSKNIQYF
TGTGCCAGCAGCCCCATGGGCAGTAAAAACATTCAGTACTTC
>TRBJ2-3|-|-|TRBV6-5
CVSSPRQDAGTDTQYF
TGTGTCAGTAGCCCTCGCCAGGACGCGGGCACAGATACGCAGTATTTT
>TRBJ1-1|-|-|TRBV19
CTSSYGSGAFF
TGTACAAGTAGTTATGGGAGTGGAGCTTTCTTT
>TRBJ2-5|few|-|TRBV20-1
CSASPPGGQETQYF
TGCAGTGCTAGCCCGCCGGGTGGGCAAGAGACCCAGTACTTC
>TRBJ2-2|once|TRBD2|TRBV6-2/TRBV6-3
CACRDRLAGGTGELFF
TGTGCCTGCAGGGATAGACTAGCGGGAGGGACCGGGGAGCTGTTTTTT
>TRBJ2-5|-|-|TRBV11-3
CDSRRGTQDTQCF
TGTGACAGCCGTCGGGGGACCCAAGATACCCAGTGCTTC
>TRBJ2-7|few|TRBD1|TRBV6-5
CASRIIRTGDEQYF
TGTGCCAGCCGTATAATTCGAACAGGGGACGAGCAGTACTTT
>TRBJ2-1|-|TRBD2|TRBV11-2
CASWTSGNNEQFF
TGTGCCAGCTGGACTAGCGGAAACAATGAGCAGTTCTTC
>TRBJ1-1|once|-|TRBV11-2
CASSFREVAGAFF
TGTGCCAGCAGCTTTCGTGAGGTGGCGGGGGCCTTCTTT